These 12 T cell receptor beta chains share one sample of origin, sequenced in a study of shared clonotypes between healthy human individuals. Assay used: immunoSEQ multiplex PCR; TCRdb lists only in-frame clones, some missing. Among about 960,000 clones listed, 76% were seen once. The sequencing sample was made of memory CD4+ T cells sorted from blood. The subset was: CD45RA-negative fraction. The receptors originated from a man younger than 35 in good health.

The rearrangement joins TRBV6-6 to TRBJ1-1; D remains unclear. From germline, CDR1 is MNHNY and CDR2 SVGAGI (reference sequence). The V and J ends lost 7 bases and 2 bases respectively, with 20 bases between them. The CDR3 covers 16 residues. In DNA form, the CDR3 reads TGTGCCAGCACCCCCCCGGAGGGCGTCCCCAACACTGAAGCTTTCTTT. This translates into CASTPPEGVPNTEAFF.

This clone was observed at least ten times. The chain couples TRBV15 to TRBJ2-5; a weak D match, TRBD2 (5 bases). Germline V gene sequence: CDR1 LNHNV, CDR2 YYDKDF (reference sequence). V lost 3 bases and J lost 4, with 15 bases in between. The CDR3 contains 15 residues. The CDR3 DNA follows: TGTGCCACCAGCAGGGTTACTAGTGGAATAGAGACCCAGTACTTC. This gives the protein CATSRVTSGIETQYF.

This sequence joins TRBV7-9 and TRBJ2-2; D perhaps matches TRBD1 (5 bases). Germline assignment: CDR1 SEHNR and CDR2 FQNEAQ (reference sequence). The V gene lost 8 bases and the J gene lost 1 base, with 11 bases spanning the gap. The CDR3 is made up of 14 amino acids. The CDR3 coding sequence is TGTGCCAGCGGATTCCAGGGGAACACCGGGGAGCTGTTTTTT. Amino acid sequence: CASGFQGNTGELFF. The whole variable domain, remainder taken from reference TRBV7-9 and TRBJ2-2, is DTGVSQNPRHKITKRGQNVTFRCDPISEHNRLYWYRQTLGQGPEFLTYFQNEAQLEKSRLLSDRFSAERPKGSFSTLEIQRTEQGDSAMYLCASGFQGNTGELFFGEGSRLTVL.

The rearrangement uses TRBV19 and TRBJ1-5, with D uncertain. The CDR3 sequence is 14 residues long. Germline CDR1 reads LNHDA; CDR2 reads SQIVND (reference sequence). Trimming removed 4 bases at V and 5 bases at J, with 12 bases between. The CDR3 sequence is CASSTLDGYQPQHF. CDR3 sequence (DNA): TGTGCCAGTAGTACCCTGGACGGATATCAGCCCCAGCATTTT.

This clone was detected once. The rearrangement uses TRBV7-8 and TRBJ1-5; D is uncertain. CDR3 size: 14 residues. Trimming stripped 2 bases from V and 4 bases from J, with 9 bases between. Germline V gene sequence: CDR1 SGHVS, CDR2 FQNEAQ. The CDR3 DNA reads TGTGCCAGCAGCTTATTCTTGGAGAATCAGCCCCAGCATTTT. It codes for CASSLFLENQPQHF.

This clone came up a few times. CDR3 DNA sequence: TGTGCCAGCAGCTTAGAAGGGTGGTACGAAAAACTGTTTTTT. It specifies CASSLEGWYEKLFF. The rearrangement joins TRBV7-9 to TRBJ1-4; D not certain. With 1 base removed from V and 8 bases from J, the gap between germline ends came to 11 bases. Germline CDR1 is SEHNR and CDR2 is FQNEAQ (reference sequence). CDR3 length: 14 residues. The full variable domain, with the rest looked up from reference TRBV7-9 and TRBJ1-4, is DTGVSQNPRHKITKRGQNVTFRCDPISEHNRLYWYRQTLGQGPEFLTYFQNEAQLEKSRLLSDRFSAERPKGSFSTLEIQRTEQGDSAMYLCASSLEGWYEKLFFGSGTQLSVL.

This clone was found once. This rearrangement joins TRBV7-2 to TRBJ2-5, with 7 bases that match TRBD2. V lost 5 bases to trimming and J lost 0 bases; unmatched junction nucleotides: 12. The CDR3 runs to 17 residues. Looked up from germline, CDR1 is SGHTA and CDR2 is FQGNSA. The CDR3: CASSALGLADYQETQYF. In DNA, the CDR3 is TGTGCCAGCAGCGCACTCGGGCTAGCGGACTACCAAGAGACCCAGTACTTC.

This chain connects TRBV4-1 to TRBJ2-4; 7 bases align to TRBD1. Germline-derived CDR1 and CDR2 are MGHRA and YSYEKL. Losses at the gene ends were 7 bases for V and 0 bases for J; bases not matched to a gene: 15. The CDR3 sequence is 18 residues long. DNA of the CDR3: TGCGCCAGCACGGCCGAGGCTCAGGGGGTACTAGCCAAAAACATTCAGTACTTC. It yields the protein CASTAEAQGVLAKNIQYF.

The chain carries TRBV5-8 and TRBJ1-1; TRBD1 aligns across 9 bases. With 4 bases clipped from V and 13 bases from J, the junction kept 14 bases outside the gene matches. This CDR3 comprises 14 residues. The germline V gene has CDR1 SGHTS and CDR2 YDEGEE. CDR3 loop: CASSPWTGVAKNFF. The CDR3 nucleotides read TGTGCCAGCAGCCCCTGGACAGGGGTAGCGAAAAATTTCTTT.

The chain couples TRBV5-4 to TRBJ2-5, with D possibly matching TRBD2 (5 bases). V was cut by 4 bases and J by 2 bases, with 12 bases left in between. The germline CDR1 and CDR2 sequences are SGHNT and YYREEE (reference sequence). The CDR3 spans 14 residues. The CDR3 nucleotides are TGTGCCAGCAGCCAGGACTTTCTACAAGAGACCCAGTACTTC. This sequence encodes CASSQDFLQETQYF.

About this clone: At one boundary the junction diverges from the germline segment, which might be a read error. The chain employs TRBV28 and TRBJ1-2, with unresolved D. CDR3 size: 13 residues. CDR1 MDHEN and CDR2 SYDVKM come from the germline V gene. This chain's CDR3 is CASSLSGLRGYTF. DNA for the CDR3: TGTGCCAGCAGCTTATCCGGGTTACGAGGCTACACCTTC.

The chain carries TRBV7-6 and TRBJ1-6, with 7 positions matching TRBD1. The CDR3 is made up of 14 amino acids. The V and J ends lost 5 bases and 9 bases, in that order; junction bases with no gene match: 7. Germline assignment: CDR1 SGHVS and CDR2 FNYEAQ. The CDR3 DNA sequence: TGTGCCAGCAGCCGCCAGGGGGAGGGTTCACCCCTCCACTTT. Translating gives CASSRQGEGSPLHF.